The clone carrying this TCR beta chain was observed a few times. Its specificity is unknown. Per the germline V gene, CDR1 is SEHNR and CDR2 is FQNEAQ (reference sequence). The ends lost 6 bases at V and 3 bases at J; junction bases unmatched: 10. The CDR3 runs to 15 residues. The data were taken from a study of T cells after yellow fever vaccination. Study summary: Preparation used SMART-Seq v4 Ultra Low Input for the low-cell-number fractions. Regarding the study as a whole: It was a small share of clonotypes that appeared in both CD4 and CD8 compartments. The secondary response was weaker, and its peak arrived faster, on day 5 versus 15.

TCR cDNA was made by 5'RACE template switching, adding a universal primer site and UMIs. TCRdb independently ran MiXCR on the 5' RACE reads; one entry per CDR3 protein. The profile shows roughly 320,000 distinct CDR3 sequences, roughly 10% of them singletons. This clonotype originated in a man aged 18 to 30 who received the YFV17D yellow fever vaccine. Here the sequenced sample was CD4+ T cells sorted from PBMCs, taken 45 days after the yellow fever booster vaccination. The chain joins TRBV7-9 to TRBJ1-1; 7 bases map to TRBD1. The DNA for the CDR3 is TGTGCCAGCAGTAATGAGGGGGCAAGGGACACTGAAGCTTTCTTT. Translating gives CASSNEGARDTEAFF.